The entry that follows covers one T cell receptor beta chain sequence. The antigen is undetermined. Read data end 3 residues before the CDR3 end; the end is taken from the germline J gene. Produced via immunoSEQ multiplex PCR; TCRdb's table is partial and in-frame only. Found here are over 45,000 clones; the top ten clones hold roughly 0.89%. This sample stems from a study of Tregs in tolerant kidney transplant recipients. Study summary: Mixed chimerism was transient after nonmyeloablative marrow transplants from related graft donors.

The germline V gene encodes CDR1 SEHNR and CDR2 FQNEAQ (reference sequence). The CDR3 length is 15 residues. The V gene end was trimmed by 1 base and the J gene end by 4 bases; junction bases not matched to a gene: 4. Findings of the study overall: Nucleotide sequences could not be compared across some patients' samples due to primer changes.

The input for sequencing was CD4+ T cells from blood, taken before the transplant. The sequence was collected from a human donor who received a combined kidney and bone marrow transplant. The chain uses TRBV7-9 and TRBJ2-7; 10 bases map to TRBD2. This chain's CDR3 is CASSLGTTSGYEQYF. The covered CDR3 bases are TGTGCCAGCAGCTTAGGAACGACTAGCGGGTACGAG.